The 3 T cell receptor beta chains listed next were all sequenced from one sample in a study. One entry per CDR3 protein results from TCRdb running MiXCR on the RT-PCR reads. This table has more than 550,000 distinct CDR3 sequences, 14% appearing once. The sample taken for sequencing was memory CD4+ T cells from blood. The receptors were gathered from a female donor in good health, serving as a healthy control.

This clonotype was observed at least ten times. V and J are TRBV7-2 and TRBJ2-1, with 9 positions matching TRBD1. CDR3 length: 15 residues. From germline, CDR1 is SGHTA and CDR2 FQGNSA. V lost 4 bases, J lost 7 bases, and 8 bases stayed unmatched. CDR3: CASSYWTGVWNEQFF. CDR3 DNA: TGTGCCAGCAGCTACTGGACAGGGGTGTGGAATGAGCAGTTCTTC. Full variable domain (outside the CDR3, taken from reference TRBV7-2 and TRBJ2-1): GAGVSQSPSNKVTEKGKDVELRCDPISGHTALYWYRQSLGQGLEFLIYFQGNSAPDKSGLPSDRFSAERTGGSVSTLTIQRTQQEDSAVYLCASSYWTGVWNEQFFGPGTRLTVL.

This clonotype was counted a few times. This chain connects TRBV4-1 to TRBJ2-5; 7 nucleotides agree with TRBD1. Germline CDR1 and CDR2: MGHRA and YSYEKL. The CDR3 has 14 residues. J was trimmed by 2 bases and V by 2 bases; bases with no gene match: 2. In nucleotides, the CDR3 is TGCGCCAGCAGCCAATGGGACAGTCAAGAGACCCAGTACTTC. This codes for CASSQWDSQETQYF.

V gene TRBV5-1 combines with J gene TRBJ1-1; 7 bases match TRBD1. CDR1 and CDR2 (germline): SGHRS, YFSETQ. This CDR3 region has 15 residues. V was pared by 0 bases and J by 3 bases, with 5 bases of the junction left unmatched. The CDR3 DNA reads TGCGCCAGCAGCTTGGATACAGGGGTGTACACTGAAGCTTTCTTT. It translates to CASSLDTGVYTEAFF.